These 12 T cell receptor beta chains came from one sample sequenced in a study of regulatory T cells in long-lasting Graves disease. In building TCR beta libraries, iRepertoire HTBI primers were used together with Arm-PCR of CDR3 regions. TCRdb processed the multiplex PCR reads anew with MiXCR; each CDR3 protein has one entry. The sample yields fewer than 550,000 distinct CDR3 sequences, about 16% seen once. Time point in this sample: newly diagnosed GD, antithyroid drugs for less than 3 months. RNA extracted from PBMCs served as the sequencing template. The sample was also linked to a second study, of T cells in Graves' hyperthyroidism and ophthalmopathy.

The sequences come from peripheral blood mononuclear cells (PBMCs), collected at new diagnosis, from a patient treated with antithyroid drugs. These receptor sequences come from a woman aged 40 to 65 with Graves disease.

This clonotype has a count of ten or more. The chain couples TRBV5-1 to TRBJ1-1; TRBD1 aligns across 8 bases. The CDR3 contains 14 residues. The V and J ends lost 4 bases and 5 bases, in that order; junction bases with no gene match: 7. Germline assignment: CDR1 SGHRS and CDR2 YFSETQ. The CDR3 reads CASSQGASGTEAFF. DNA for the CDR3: TGCGCCAGCAGCCAGGGGGCCTCGGGGACTGAAGCTTTCTTT.

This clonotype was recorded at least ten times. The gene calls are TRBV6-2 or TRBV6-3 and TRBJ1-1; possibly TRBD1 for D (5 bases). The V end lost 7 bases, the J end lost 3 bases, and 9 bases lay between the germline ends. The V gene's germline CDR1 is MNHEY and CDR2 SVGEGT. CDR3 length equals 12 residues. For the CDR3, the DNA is TGTGCCAGCAAGGAAGGGGACACTGAAGCTTTCTTT. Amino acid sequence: CASKEGDTEAFF.

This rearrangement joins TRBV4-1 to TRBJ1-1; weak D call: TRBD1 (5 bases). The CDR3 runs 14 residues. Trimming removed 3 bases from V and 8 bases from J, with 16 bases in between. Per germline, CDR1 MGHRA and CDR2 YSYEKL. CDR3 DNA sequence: TGCGCCAGCAGCCAGGCACAGGTTCATTTCGAAGCTTTCTTT. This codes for CASSQAQVHFEAFF.

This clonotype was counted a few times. The CDR3 coding sequence is TGTGCCAGCAGCTTAGCCGGGACTAGGTGGTTTTCAAGATTCTTC. This translates into CASSLAGTRWFSRFF. V and J are TRBV7-9 and TRBJ2-1; 8 bases fit TRBD2. V gave up 0 bases and J gave up 16 bases; unmatched junction bases: 14. Germline values: CDR1 SEHNR, CDR2 FQNEAQ (reference sequence). The CDR3 is 15 amino acids.

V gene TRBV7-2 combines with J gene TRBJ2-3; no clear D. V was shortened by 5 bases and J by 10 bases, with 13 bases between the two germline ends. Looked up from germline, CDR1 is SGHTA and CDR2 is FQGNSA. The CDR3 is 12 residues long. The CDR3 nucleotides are TGTGCCAGCAGCCTCCTGGACGGATCGCAGTATTTT. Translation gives CASSLLDGSQYF.

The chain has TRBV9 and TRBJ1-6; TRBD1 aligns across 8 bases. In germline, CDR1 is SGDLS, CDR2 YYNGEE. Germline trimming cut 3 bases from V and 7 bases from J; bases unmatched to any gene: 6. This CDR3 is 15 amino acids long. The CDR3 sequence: CASSERTGYNSPLHF. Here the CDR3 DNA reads TGTGCCAGCAGCGAGAGGACAGGGTACAATTCACCCCTCCACTTT.

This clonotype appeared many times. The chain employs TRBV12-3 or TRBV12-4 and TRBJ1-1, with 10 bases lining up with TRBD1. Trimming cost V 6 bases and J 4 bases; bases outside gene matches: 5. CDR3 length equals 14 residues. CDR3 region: CASRRGQGPTEAFF. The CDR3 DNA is TGTGCCAGCAGACGGGGACAGGGGCCCACTGAAGCTTTCTTT.

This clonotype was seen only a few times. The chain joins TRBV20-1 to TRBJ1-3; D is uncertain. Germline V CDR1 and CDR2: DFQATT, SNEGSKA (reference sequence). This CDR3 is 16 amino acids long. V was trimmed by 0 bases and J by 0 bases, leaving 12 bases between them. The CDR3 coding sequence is TGCAGTGCTAGAGACTATACAAGGAGCTCTGGAAACACCATATATTTT. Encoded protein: CSARDYTRSSGNTIYF.

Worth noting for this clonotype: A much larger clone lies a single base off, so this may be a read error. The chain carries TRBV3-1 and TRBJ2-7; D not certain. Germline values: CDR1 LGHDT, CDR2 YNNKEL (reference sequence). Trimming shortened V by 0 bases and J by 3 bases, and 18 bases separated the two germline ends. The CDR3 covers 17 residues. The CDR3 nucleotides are TGTGCCAGCAGCCAAGATCCTCGGTCCGTTGTGGTCTACGAGCAGTACTTC. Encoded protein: CASSQDPRSVVVYEQYF.

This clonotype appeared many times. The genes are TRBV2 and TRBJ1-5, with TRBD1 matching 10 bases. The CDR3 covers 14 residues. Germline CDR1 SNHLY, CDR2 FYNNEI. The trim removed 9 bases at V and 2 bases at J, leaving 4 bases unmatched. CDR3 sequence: CASWDRGGNQPQHF. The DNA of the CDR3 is TGTGCCAGTTGGGACAGGGGAGGCAATCAGCCCCAGCATTTT.

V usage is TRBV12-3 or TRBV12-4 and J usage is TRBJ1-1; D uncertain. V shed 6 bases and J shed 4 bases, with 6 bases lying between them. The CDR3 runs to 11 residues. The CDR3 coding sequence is TGTGCCAGCAGAAAAACCACTGAAGCTTTCTTT. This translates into CASRKTTEAFF.

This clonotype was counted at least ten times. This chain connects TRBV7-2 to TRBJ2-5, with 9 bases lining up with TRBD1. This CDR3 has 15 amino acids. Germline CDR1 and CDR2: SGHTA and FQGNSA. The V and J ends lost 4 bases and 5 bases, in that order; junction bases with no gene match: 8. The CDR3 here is CASSSRGQGRETQYF. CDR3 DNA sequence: TGTGCCAGCAGCTCCCGAGGACAGGGGCGGGAGACCCAGTACTTC. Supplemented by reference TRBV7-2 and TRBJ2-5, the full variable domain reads GAGVSQSPSNKVTEKGKDVELRCDPISGHTALYWYRQSLGQGLEFLIYFQGNSAPDKSGLPSDRFSAERTGGSVSTLTIQRTQQEDSAVYLCASSSRGQGRETQYFGPGTRLLVL.